This entry features one T cell receptor beta chain sequence. Its antigen remains unknown. It was with 60 Vbeta and 13 Jbeta primers that the PCR ran. The protocol was immunoSEQ multiplex PCR, while the TCRdb copy is restricted to in-frame clones and leaves out a portion. The sample records approximately 150,000 clones, less than 85% being singletons. These data come from a study of cytomegalovirus exposure and HLA in healthy donors. Study-wide points: Later analysis indicated greater clonal expansion among HLA-associated TCR beta chains than among equally common other chains. Presence/absence analyses treated sequencing depth as roughly uniform across donors. Reported results showed that the classifier diagnosed cytomegalovirus status with high specificity and sensitivity.

CDR3 length: 15 amino acids. Germline V gene sequence: CDR1 ENHRY, CDR2 SYGVKD. V gave up 1 base and J gave up 0 bases, with 8 bases separating them. The clonotype comes from a man aged 45-65 years in good health and CMV-seropositive. The sample consisted of PBMCs. The rearrangement joins TRBV10-3 to TRBJ2-3; the D is unclear. Written as DNA, the CDR3 is TGTGCCATCAGTGAGTTCGCGGCCAGCACAGATACGCAGTATTTT. Translation gives CAISEFAASTDTQYF.